The next 25 T cell receptor beta chains were all read from a single sample in a study of blood T cell repertoires in COVID-19 (dated by TCRdb to 2018 to 2021). To prepare the library, the immunoSEQ multiplex PCR assay was applied. Drawn from immuneACCESS, this table holds only the in-frame rearrangements with V and J called that TCRdb kept. Clones are partly lost; checked studies trace under half to an unresolved V gene and leave the rest unexplained. The sample records around 88,000 clones, 81% of which are singletons. About 4.5% of the sample comes from the top ten. Sample: peripheral blood. These receptors originate from a man aged 55 to 70 with acute or convalescent COVID-19.

The gene calls are TRBV2 and TRBJ2-7; D not resolved. Per germline, CDR1 SNHLY and CDR2 FYNNEI. Trimming took 5 bases from V and 1 from J, leaving 9 bases between them. The length of the CDR3 is 13 residues. The CDR3: CASSQNLSYEQYF. CDR3 in DNA: TGTGCCAGCAGTCAGAATTTGTCCTACGAGCAGTACTTC.

In its sample, this clone was seen a few times. V gene TRBV6-5 combines with J gene TRBJ1-1; D not certain. The CDR3 runs to 15 residues. Germline V gene sequence: CDR1 MNHEY, CDR2 SVGAGI. The ends were cut back, 0 bases at V and 0 bases at J, with 8 bases in the middle. The CDR3 nucleotides are TGTGCCAGCAGTTACTCACAGAGCCTGAACACTGAAGCTTTCTTT. Protein product: CASSYSQSLNTEAFF.

The chain couples TRBV19 to TRBJ2-2, with TRBD2 matching 7 bases. The germline CDR1 and CDR2 sequences are LNHDA and SQIVND (reference sequence). The CDR3 contains 17 residues. The trim removed 5 bases at V and 3 bases at J, leaving 12 bases unmatched. The CDR3 loop is CASSPSRGGRYTGELFF. The CDR3 nucleotides read TGTGCCAGTAGTCCCTCACGGGGAGGGAGATACACCGGGGAGCTGTTTTTT.

The V and J genes are TRBV6-5 and TRBJ1-1; D not certain. This CDR3 is 15 amino acids long. CDR1 and CDR2 from the germline V gene are MNHEY and SVGAGI. Deletions cut 5 bases from V and 2 bases from J, with 15 bases between. The CDR3 region is CASSRPRVGNTEAFF. DNA for the CDR3: TGTGCCAGCAGTAGACCGAGGGTAGGCAACACTGAAGCTTTCTTT.

This clone was seen only once. CDR3 amino acids: CGLAESYEQYF. CDR3 in DNA: TGCGGGCTAGCGGAAAGCTACGAGCAGTACTTC. The rearrangement links TRBV20-1 to TRBJ2-7; 7 bases map to TRBD2. The CDR3 is made up of 11 amino acids. CDR1 is DFQATT, CDR2 SNEGSKA, per germline (reference sequence).

The genes are TRBV9 and TRBJ2-1; D unresolved. Germline V CDR1 and CDR2: SGDLS, YYNGEE. Trimming left V 4 bases short and J 4 bases short, with 12 bases between. The CDR3 spans 14 residues. Here the CDR3 DNA reads TGTGCCAGCAGCAATCATCTAACTTACAATGAGCAGTTCTTC. The encoded protein is CASSNHLTYNEQFF.

The CDR3 sequence: CASSLTLGVSEQFF. In DNA form, the CDR3 reads TGTGCCAGCAGCCTAACATTAGGGGTCAGTGAGCAGTTCTTC. The chain recombines TRBV11-3 with TRBJ2-1, with TRBD1 as a possible D gene (5 bases). This CDR3 region has 14 residues. Germline loops: CDR1 SGHNT, CDR2 YENEEA. The V and J ends lost 5 bases and 9 bases respectively, with 17 bases between them.

This clone was seen just once. The genes are TRBV6-5 and TRBJ2-7; 12 nucleotides match TRBD2. Looked up from germline, CDR1 is MNHEY and CDR2 is SVGAGI. This CDR3 has 15 amino acids. The ends lost 4 bases at V and 6 bases at J; junction bases unmatched: 7. The CDR3 reads CASSSLQLAGGEQYF. CDR3 DNA sequence: TGTGCCAGCAGTTCGCTACAACTAGCGGGGGGCGAGCAGTACTTC.

The gene calls are TRBV6-5 and TRBJ2-7; D not certain. Trimming shortened V by 0 bases and J by 13 bases, and 13 bases separated the two germline ends. This CDR3 spans 12 amino acids. CDR1 and CDR2 (germline): MNHEY, SVGAGI. The CDR3 sequence is CASSYSLSSLYF. CDR3 bases: TGTGCCAGCAGTTACTCGCTATCCTCCTTATACTTC.

V and J are TRBV7-2 and TRBJ2-2, with 11 positions matching TRBD1. The length of the CDR3 is 16 residues. V lost 5 bases to trimming and J lost 6 bases; unmatched junction nucleotides: 8. CDR1 is SGHTA, CDR2 FQGNSA, per germline. CDR3 coding DNA: TGTGCCAGCAGCGTCCCCAGGACAGGGGGCTCCGGGGAGCTGTTTTTT. Translation: CASSVPRTGGSGELFF.

V is TRBV24-1 and J is TRBJ2-2; 11 nucleotides align to TRBD1. Germline V gives CDR1 KGHDR, CDR2 SFDVKD. The CDR3 is 17 amino acids. Germline trimming cut 3 bases from V and 3 bases from J; bases unmatched to any gene: 5. The CDR3 loop is CATSDPRTGGDTGELFF. CDR3 bases: TGTGCCACCAGTGATCCCCGGACAGGGGGCGACACCGGGGAGCTGTTTTTT.

The chain carries TRBV28 and TRBJ1-2; 10 bases are a match to TRBD1. The CDR3 consists of 17 residues. Germline CDR1 reads MDHEN; CDR2 reads SYDVKM. V trimming: 6 bases; J trimming: 3 bases; junction bases outside the gene matches: 13. The CDR3 reads CASRRQRDRGGDYGYTF. The CDR3 DNA follows: TGTGCCAGCAGGCGACAGAGGGACAGGGGTGGGGACTATGGCTACACCTTC.

The V call is TRBV4-3, the J call TRBJ2-5; 8 bases line up with TRBD1. J lost 3 bases, V lost 1 base, and 13 bases had no gene match. The germline V gene has CDR1 LGHNA and CDR2 YSLEER. The CDR3 runs to 18 residues. CDR3 region: CASSQALASGGLEETQYF. In nucleotides, the CDR3 is TGCGCCAGCAGCCAAGCTTTAGCGTCAGGGGGCTTGGAAGAGACCCAGTACTTC.

The count of this clone is one. This chain links TRBV5-4 with TRBJ1-6; D possibly corresponds to TRBD1 (5 bases). The V and J ends lost 0 bases and 10 bases respectively, with 11 bases between them. There are 14 residues in the CDR3. CDR1 is SGHNT and CDR2 is YYREEE in the germline V gene (reference sequence). CDR3 loop: CASSLGGQRSPLHF. CDR3 DNA sequence: TGTGCCAGCAGCTTGGGTGGACAACGCTCACCCCTCCACTTT.

This clone was detected only once. CDR3: CASSFSVFSSGNTIYF. In nucleotides, the CDR3 is TGTGCCAGCAGCTTTAGTGTCTTTTCCTCTGGAAACACCATATATTTT. V and J are TRBV11-2 and TRBJ1-3; D is undetermined. Germline V CDR1 and CDR2: SGHAT, FQNNGV. The CDR3 is made up of 16 amino acids. V gave up 3 bases and J gave up 0 bases, with 12 bases separating them. The whole variable domain, filled in from reference TRBV11-2 and TRBJ1-3, reads EAGVAQSPRYKIIEKRQSVAFWCNPISGHATLYWYQQILGQGPKLLIQFQNNGVVDDSQLPKDRFSAERLKGVDSTLKIQPAKLEDSAVYLCASSFSVFSSGNTIYFGEGSWLTVV.

The chain has TRBV7-2 and TRBJ1-1, with D uncertain. With 6 bases removed from V and 11 bases from J, the gap between germline ends came to 19 bases. This CDR3 is 13 amino acids long. The germline CDR1 and CDR2 sequences are SGHTA and FQGNSA. CDR3 sequence: CASRSGLLNGAFF. In nucleotides, the CDR3 is TGTGCCAGCAGATCAGGACTTCTCAATGGGGCTTTCTTT.

The chain is built from TRBV5-6 and TRBJ2-7; TRBD2 might be the D (6 bases). Trimming removed 4 bases from V and 5 bases from J, with 13 bases in between. The germline gives CDR1 SGHDT, CDR2 YYEEEE. The CDR3 has 13 amino acids. CDR3 region: CASSLGTLHEQYF. In nucleotides, the CDR3 is TGTGCCAGCAGCCTGGGGACTCTCCACGAGCAGTACTTC.

In DNA form, the CDR3 reads TGTGCTAGTGGCTCTCGTAGCGAGCAGTACTTC. Translating it yields CASGSRSEQYF. The rearrangement links TRBV12-5 to TRBJ2-7; D call uncertain. The CDR3 extends over 11 amino acids. Trimming took off 6 bases at V and 6 bases at J, with 9 bases between the two ends. From germline, CDR1 is LGHNT and CDR2 FRNRAP.

The chain links TRBV5-1 to TRBJ1-4; unclear D gene. Trimming took off 0 bases at V and 5 bases at J, with 8 bases between the two ends. The CDR3 length is 14 residues. Germline-derived CDR1 and CDR2 are SGHRS and YFSETQ. CDR3 residues: CASSLGSINEKLFF. The CDR3 region has the DNA TGCGCCAGCAGCTTGGGGTCTATAAATGAAAAACTGTTTTTT.

The chain is built from TRBV19 and TRBJ1-2, with D possibly being TRBD1 (6 bases). Germline CDR1 is LNHDA and CDR2 is SQIVND (reference sequence). The CDR3 has 12 amino acids. Trimming shortened V by 10 bases and J by 4 bases, and 13 bases separated the two germline ends. The CDR3 DNA follows: TGTGCCACCCGTGACAGGACCTATGGCTACACCTTC. It encodes CATRDRTYGYTF.

CDR3 residues: CASSFGPQPQHF. CDR3 bases: TGTGCCAGCAGTTTTGGGCCCCAGCCCCAGCATTTT. The chain carries TRBV12-3 or TRBV12-4 and TRBJ1-5; D is unresolved. This CDR3 is 12 amino acids long. V was cut by 3 bases and J by 7 bases, with 7 bases left in between.

V is TRBV14 and J is TRBJ1-2, with TRBD1 as a possible D gene (6 bases). The V gene's germline CDR1 is SGHDN and CDR2 FVKESK. The CDR3 is made up of 13 amino acids. Trimming removed 5 bases from V and 5 bases from J, with 12 bases in between. CDR3: CASSSDGTYGYTF. CDR3 DNA: TGTGCCAGCAGCTCGGACGGGACATATGGCTACACCTTC. Drawing the rest from reference TRBV14 and TRBJ1-2, the complete variable domain is EAGVTQFPSHSVIEKGQTVTLRCDPISGHDNLYWYRRVMGKEIKFLLHFVKESKQDESGMPNNRFLAERTGGTYSTLKVQPAELEDSGVYFCASSSDGTYGYTFGSGTRLTVV.

The chain links TRBV7-8 to TRBJ1-2, with 9 bases that match TRBD1. Germline CDR1 SGHVS, CDR2 FQNEAQ. Unmatched junction bases numbered 8, after V lost 5 bases and J lost 4 bases. The CDR3 length is 15 residues. The CDR3 DNA sequence: TGTGCCAGCAGCACCACGGGACAGGGACGCTATGGCTACACCTTC. Its protein is CASSTTGQGRYGYTF.

The chain links TRBV5-6 to TRBJ2-3; D perhaps matches TRBD2 (6 bases). The CDR3 is 15 amino acids. V lost 6 bases, J lost 6 bases, and 20 bases lay in between. From germline, CDR1 is SGHDT and CDR2 YYEEEE. Written as DNA, the CDR3 is TGTGCCAGCACACTGGCGGGGTCCTATTCGGATACGCAGTATTTT. Encoded protein: CASTLAGSYSDTQYF.

This clone has just one count. V and J are TRBV6-2 or TRBV6-3 and TRBJ2-3; D is uncertain. CDR1 and CDR2 (germline): MNHEY, SVGEGT. V gave up 0 bases and J gave up 0 bases, with 4 bases separating them. This CDR3 is 14 amino acids long. The CDR3 here is CASSYSTSTDTQYF. The DNA of the CDR3 is TGTGCCAGCAGTTACTCGACTAGCACAGATACGCAGTATTTT.